This T cell receptor (beta chain) is drawn from a study of glioma-infiltrating T cells after dendritic cell vaccination. As for the study in general: Patients had newly diagnosed or recurrent glioblastoma and received dendritic cell vaccines. Autologous tumor lysate-pulsed dendritic cell vaccination was given between about 2003 and 2013. Study conclusions and caveats: Only a small number of patients had complete blood and tumor samples.

To note about this clone: The antigen remains unidentified.

TCRB CDR3 was amplified from 2 ug genomic DNA or less. Sequencing used immunoSEQ multiplex PCR; TCRdb keeps in-frame clones, though not all of them. The sample yields 25,000 to 35,000 clones, more than 85% seen once. The V and J ends lost 2 bases and 2 bases respectively, with 16 bases between them. CDR1 and CDR2 (germline): SNHLY, FYNNEI. The CDR3 runs 17 residues. The rearrangement links TRBV2 to TRBJ1-5; a possible D gene is TRBD1 (5 bases). The sequencing here drew on blood, taken before dendritic cell vaccination. This clonotype originated in a human donor with glioblastoma. CDR3: CASSELFSGSGNQPQHF. The DNA for the CDR3 is TGTGCCAGCAGTGAATTATTTTCAGGGTCGGGCAATCAGCCCCAGCATTTT.